This entry lists 29 T cell receptor beta chains sequenced from one sample in a study of cytomegalovirus exposure and HLA in healthy donors. The study ran its PCR with 60 Vbeta and 13 Jbeta primers. Clones were read by immunoSEQ multiplex PCR, and TCRdb kept only the in-frame ones, dropping some. This sample has about 190,000 clones, with roughly 80% found just once. Input material: PBMCs. The receptors derive from a woman under 30 in good health and CMV-seronegative.

This clone was recorded at least ten times. The V call is TRBV6-5, the J call TRBJ1-2; possibly TRBD1 for D (6 bases). V gave up 4 bases and J gave up 0 bases, with 12 bases separating them. CDR3 length: 15 residues. Germline CDR1 is MNHEY and CDR2 is SVGAGI. DNA for the CDR3: TGTGCCAGCAGTTCCATCGGGACAACTAACTATGGCTACACCTTC. Amino acid sequence: CASSSIGTTNYGYTF.

The chain is built from TRBV11-2 and TRBJ1-1; the D is unclear. This CDR3 has 14 residues. In germline, CDR1 is SGHAT, CDR2 FQNNGV. Trimming took 5 bases from V and 1 from J, leaving 11 bases between them. CDR3 amino acids: CASSEQNENTEAFF. The CDR3 DNA reads as TGTGCCAGCAGCGAACAAAACGAGAACACTGAAGCTTTCTTT. The full variable domain, with the rest looked up from reference TRBV11-2 and TRBJ1-1, is EAGVAQSPRYKIIEKRQSVAFWCNPISGHATLYWYQQILGQGPKLLIQFQNNGVVDDSQLPKDRFSAERLKGVDSTLKIQPAKLEDSAVYLCASSEQNENTEAFFGQGTRLTVV.

This chain connects TRBV20-1 to TRBJ1-1, with D tentatively TRBD1 (5 bases). The CDR3 length is 11 residues. The germline V gene encodes CDR1 DFQATT and CDR2 SNEGSKA (reference sequence). Trimming shortened V by 3 bases and J by 4 bases, and 6 bases separated the two germline ends. The CDR3 loop reads CSASRVTEAFF. The DNA of the CDR3 is TGCAGTGCTAGCAGGGTCACTGAAGCTTTCTTT.

The J gene is TRBJ2-1, the V gene TRBV29-1, with D possibly TRBD2 on 6 matching bases. Looked up from germline, CDR1 is SQVTM and CDR2 is ANQGSEA. With 4 bases removed from V and 6 bases from J, the gap between germline ends came to 16 bases. The CDR3 covers 14 residues. The CDR3 reads CSVVAEAPFNEQFF. The CDR3 coding sequence is TGCAGCGTTGTAGCGGAGGCTCCGTTCAATGAGCAGTTCTTC.

The CDR3 reads CASGWTGVNTGELFF. The DNA of the CDR3 is TGTGCCAGCGGCTGGACAGGGGTGAACACCGGGGAGCTGTTTTTT. The chain uses TRBV21-1 and TRBJ2-2; no DNA check was done on the table's D call, TRBD1. TRBV21-1 is annotated as a pseudogene. The CDR3 spans 15 residues.

The chain has TRBV4-1 and TRBJ2-2; TRBD2 agrees at 10 bases. CDR1 and CDR2 (germline): MGHRA, YSYEKL. V lost 6 bases and J lost 4; bases outside the gene matches: 5. There are 15 residues in the CDR3. The CDR3 reads CASRRAGGSTGELFF. The CDR3 DNA follows: TGCGCCAGCAGGCGAGCGGGAGGGTCCACCGGGGAGCTGTTTTTT.

The gene calls are TRBV25-1 and TRBJ2-7; TRBD1 aligns across 7 bases. The germline CDR1 and CDR2 sequences are MGHDK and SYGVNS. The CDR3 contains 13 residues. Losses at the gene ends were 8 bases for V and 2 bases for J; bases not matched to a gene: 6. In nucleotides, the CDR3 is TGTGCCAGCGCAGTGACAGGGACCTACGAGCAGTACTTC. Amino acid sequence: CASAVTGTYEQYF.

Turning to this clone: Other DNA sequences in the sample encode the same CDR3. The J gene is TRBJ1-1, the V gene TRBV20-1, with 7 bases lining up with TRBD1. Germline CDR1 and CDR2: DFQATT and SNEGSKA (reference sequence). The CDR3 is made up of 11 amino acids. V dropped 6 bases and J dropped 4; count of bases not matched to a gene: 2. The CDR3 sequence: CSADRATEAFF. CDR3 nucleotides: TGCAGTGCCGACAGGGCCACTGAAGCTTTCTTT.

V usage is TRBV6-5 and J usage is TRBJ1-2; TRBD1 aligns across 9 bases. The V gene's germline CDR1 is MNHEY and CDR2 SVGAGI. CDR3 length: 14 residues. The J segment lost 8 bases and the V segment lost 6 bases, leaving 10 bases of the junction unmatched. Here the CDR3 reads CASSRQGQGRGYTF. CDR3 sequence (DNA): TGTGCCAGCAGCCGCCAGGGACAGGGTCGCGGCTACACCTTC.

This chain connects TRBV27 to TRBJ2-5; D not resolved. Trimming took 5 bases from V and 5 from J, leaving 15 bases between them. Germline V gene lookup returns CDR1 MNHEY and CDR2 SMNVEV (reference sequence). The CDR3 is made up of 14 amino acids. The CDR3 sequence is CASSPLGVWETQYF. In DNA form, the CDR3 reads TGTGCCAGCAGTCCCCTAGGTGTCTGGGAGACCCAGTACTTC.

This clone was observed a handful of times. The chain has TRBV5-1 and TRBJ1-1, with D hard to call. The length of the CDR3 is 13 residues. Trimming cost V 4 bases and J 6 bases, with 13 bases left between them. CDR1 and CDR2 (germline): SGHRS, YFSETQ. Here the CDR3 DNA reads TGCGCCAGCAGCCTTGGATCGAGGCCTGAAGCTTTCTTT. This encodes CASSLGSRPEAFF.

This clone was detected only a few times. V is TRBV5-4 and J is TRBJ1-2, with 8 bases that match TRBD1. The V gene end was trimmed by 9 bases and the J gene end by 6 bases; junction bases not matched to a gene: 7. Looked up from germline, CDR1 is SGHNT and CDR2 is YYREEE (reference sequence). The CDR3 length is 12 residues. The CDR3 DNA sequence: TGTGCCATTAGGACAGGGTTCAATGGCTACACCTTC. As protein: CAIRTGFNGYTF.

This chain connects TRBV30 to TRBJ2-5; the match to TRBD2 covers 7 bases. Germline CDR1 and CDR2: GTSNPN and SVGIG (reference sequence). This CDR3 has 16 residues. The CDR3 loop reads CALRRWRAGNQETQYF. DNA for the CDR3: TGTGCTCTACGTCGGTGGCGAGCGGGAAACCAAGAGACCCAGTACTTC.

The J gene is TRBJ2-7, the V gene TRBV7-6; D is perhaps TRBD1 (6 bases). The length of the CDR3 is 15 residues. V gave up 5 bases and J gave up 3 bases, with 17 bases separating them. CDR1 is SGHVS, CDR2 FNYEAQ, per germline. The CDR3 region is CASSQTRRGLYEQYF. The CDR3 coding sequence is TGTGCCAGCAGCCAGACCCGCAGGGGCCTCTACGAGCAGTACTTC. The complete variable domain, with remaining parts taken from reference TRBV7-6 and TRBJ2-7, reads GAGVSQSPRYKVTKRGQDVALRCDPISGHVSLYWYRQALGQGPEFLTYFNYEAQQDKSGLPNDRFSAERPEGSISTLTIQRTEQRDSAMYRCASSQTRRGLYEQYFGPGTRLTVT.

The count of this clone is one. This rearrangement joins TRBV9 to TRBJ1-2; the D is unclear. Germline V gene lookup returns CDR1 SGDLS and CDR2 YYNGEE. The germline V and J ends were trimmed by 0 bases and 8 bases, with 14 bases remaining between them. The CDR3 runs to 14 residues. The CDR3 reads CASSVGTATLGYTF. The DNA of the CDR3 is TGTGCCAGCAGCGTAGGCACAGCAACACTGGGCTACACCTTC.

The chain joins TRBV10-3 to TRBJ2-7, with TRBD1 as a possible D gene (6 bases). Per germline, CDR1 ENHRY and CDR2 SYGVKD. The V gene lost 0 bases and the J gene lost 6 bases, with 12 bases spanning the gap. The CDR3 extends over 14 amino acids. This CDR3 reads CAISESDSFSEQYV. The CDR3 DNA reads as TGTGCCATCAGTGAGTCGGACAGTTTCTCCGAGCAGTACGTC.

This clone turned up a few times. Other DNA variants within this sample encode the same CDR3. This chain links TRBV4-3 with TRBJ1-1, with D perhaps TRBD1 (5 bases). Between the trimmed V and J ends, which lost 0 bases and 1 base, there was a span of 9 bases. The CDR3 has 15 amino acids. Germline assignment: CDR1 LGHNA and CDR2 YSLEER. DNA of the CDR3: TGCGCCAGCAGCCAAGATCGTAGGGGGAACACTGAAGCTTTCTTT. Its protein is CASSQDRRGNTEAFF.

This clone was detected only a few times. Other DNA sequences of this sample code for an identical CDR3. This sequence joins TRBV4-3 and TRBJ1-3, with 9 bases matching TRBD1. V gave up 3 bases and J gave up 4 bases; unmatched junction bases: 1. The CDR3 sequence is 14 residues long. CDR1 and CDR2 (germline): LGHNA, YSLEER. CDR3 nucleotide sequence: TGCGCCAGCAGCCAGGACAGGGGAGGAAACACCATATATTTT. It translates to CASSQDRGGNTIYF.

J is TRBJ2-7 and V is TRBV27, with 11 positions matching TRBD2. Germline V CDR1 and CDR2: MNHEY, SMNVEV (reference sequence). After removal of 9 bases from V and 6 bases from J, the junction contained 25 bases not matched to a gene. This CDR3 has 19 amino acids. The CDR3, as DNA: TGTGCCAGTCCCCGATTTATCCCCCTTATAGCGGGAGGGCTCGGCGAGCAGTACTTC. As protein: CASPRFIPLIAGGLGEQYF.

CDR3 in amino acids: CASSHDRVGREQYF. CDR3 in DNA: TGTGCCAGCAGCCACGACAGGGTAGGTCGCGAGCAGTACTTC. The chain combines TRBV27 with TRBJ2-7; 7 nucleotides agree with TRBD1. Germline loops: CDR1 MNHEY, CDR2 SMNVEV (reference sequence). Trimming took 6 bases from V and 6 from J; bases not matched to a gene: 11. This CDR3 comprises 14 residues.

The gene calls are TRBV2 and TRBJ1-1; D is possibly TRBD1 (6 bases). Germline V gene data show CDR1 as SNHLY and CDR2 as FYNNEI. The CDR3 has 14 amino acids. The ends were cut back, 6 bases at V and 2 bases at J, with 13 bases in the middle. CDR3 in DNA: TGTGCCAGCAGGGGGGCATTTCAAAACACTGAAGCTTTCTTT. This gives the protein CASRGAFQNTEAFF.

This clone was counted between two and nine times. This chain uses TRBV10-3 with TRBJ1-1; the D gene is possibly TRBD1 (5 bases). Germline values: CDR1 ENHRY, CDR2 SYGVKD. The length of the CDR3 is 13 residues. Trimming took off 10 bases at V and 4 bases at J, with 16 bases between the two ends. CDR3 residues: CATHGGGSTEAFF. The CDR3 DNA reads TGTGCCACCCACGGGGGAGGCAGCACTGAAGCTTTCTTT.

This clone was counted once. The chain links TRBV18 to TRBJ2-1, with 11 bases identical to TRBD2. V lost 4 bases, J lost 0 bases, and 11 bases stayed unmatched. The CDR3 covers 19 residues. The germline gives CDR1 KGHSH, CDR2 LQKENI. The CDR3 bases are TGTGCCAGCTCACGATCCGGGACTAGCGGTGTCTCCTCCTACAATGAGCAGTTCTTC. Translating gives CASSRSGTSGVSSYNEQFF.

This chain links TRBV7-8 with TRBJ2-1; maybe TRBD1 (6 bases). This CDR3 is 16 amino acids long. The germline V gene encodes CDR1 SGHVS and CDR2 FQNEAQ. V was cut by 4 bases and J by 7 bases, with 20 bases left in between. CDR3 in DNA: TGTGCCAGCAGCTCCCCCTACCGGGACATTAAAAATGAGCAGTTCTTC. This gives the protein CASSSPYRDIKNEQFF.

The chain couples TRBV9 to TRBJ1-3; D not certain. Between the trimmed V and J ends, which lost 3 bases and 2 bases, there was a span of 12 bases. There are 15 residues in the CDR3. Germline CDR1 and CDR2: SGDLS and YYNGEE. The CDR3 reads CASSAAGGTGNTIYF. CDR3 bases: TGTGCCAGCAGCGCGGCCGGAGGGACTGGAAACACCATATATTTT. Looking up the rest from reference TRBV9 and TRBJ1-3 gives the full variable domain: DSGVTQTPKHLITATGQRVTLRCSPRSGDLSVYWYQQSLDQGLQFLIQYYNGEERAKGNILERFSAQQFPDLHSELNLSSLELGDSALYFCASSAAGGTGNTIYFGEGSWLTVV.

This clone appeared a single time. The chain has TRBV7-9 and TRBJ1-4, with 10 bases aligning to TRBD1. Trimming took 2 bases from V and 8 from J; bases not matched to a gene: 8. This CDR3 is 16 amino acids long. CDR1 is SEHNR and CDR2 is FQNEAQ in the germline V gene (reference sequence). CDR3 DNA sequence: TGTGCCAGCAGCTTACTGGACAGGGGGTATTACGAAAAACTGTTTTTT. Its translation: CASSLLDRGYYEKLFF.

This rearrangement joins TRBV11-2 to TRBJ2-3, with 9 bases fitting TRBD2. The germline CDR1 and CDR2 sequences are SGHAT and FQNNGV. V was clipped by 4 bases and J by 4 bases; unmatched bases: 12. CDR3 length: 17 residues. In DNA form, the CDR3 reads TGTGCCAGCAGCTCGGTGCGGTTAGCGGGGGACGCAGATACGCAGTATTTT. Its protein product is CASSSVRLAGDADTQYF.

V gene TRBV6-5 combines with J gene TRBJ2-3, with D hard to call. CDR1 is MNHEY and CDR2 is SVGAGI in the germline V gene. V lost 6 bases, J lost 6 bases, and 16 bases lay in between. This CDR3 comprises 14 residues. CDR3 sequence: CASSTELTPDTQYF. CDR3 in DNA: TGTGCCAGCAGCACGGAGTTGACGCCGGATACGCAGTATTTT.

This sequence joins TRBV11-2 and TRBJ1-2, with no clear D. Germline-derived CDR1 and CDR2 are SGHAT and FQNNGV. This CDR3 is 11 amino acids long. The V gene lost 1 base and the J gene lost 7 bases, with 4 bases spanning the gap. CDR3 DNA sequence: TGTGCCAGCAGCTTAGTGGCTGGCTACACCTTC. Translated, it gives CASSLVAGYTF. The variable domain in full, completed from reference TRBV11-2 and TRBJ1-2, reads EAGVAQSPRYKIIEKRQSVAFWCNPISGHATLYWYQQILGQGPKLLIQFQNNGVVDDSQLPKDRFSAERLKGVDSTLKIQPAKLEDSAVYLCASSLVAGYTFGSGTRLTVV.